What follows is one TCR beta chain and its context. Germline lookup yields CDR1 MNHNY and CDR2 SVGAGI (reference sequence). The length of the CDR3 is 15 residues. V trimming: 5 bases; J trimming: 5 bases; junction bases outside the gene matches: 11. This entry comes from a study of neoadjuvant anti-PD-1 for oral cavity cancer. Noted time point: after neoadjuvant nivolumab, at surgical resection. Some clones are missing from TCRdb's copy, which holds only in-frame ones; the method was immunoSEQ multiplex PCR. The data contain about 14,000 clones, about 73% of them singletons. The rearrangement joins TRBV6-6 to TRBJ2-7, with 8 bases that match TRBD1. The source is a person aged 35 to 85 with oral cavity squamous cell carcinoma. Sequencing used PBMCs, obtained after nivolumab (anti-PD-1) treatment. CDR3 sequence (DNA): TGTGCCAGCAGTCGGGCGGACAGGGCCGAGCACGAGCAGTACTTC. It yields the protein CASSRADRAEHEQYF.